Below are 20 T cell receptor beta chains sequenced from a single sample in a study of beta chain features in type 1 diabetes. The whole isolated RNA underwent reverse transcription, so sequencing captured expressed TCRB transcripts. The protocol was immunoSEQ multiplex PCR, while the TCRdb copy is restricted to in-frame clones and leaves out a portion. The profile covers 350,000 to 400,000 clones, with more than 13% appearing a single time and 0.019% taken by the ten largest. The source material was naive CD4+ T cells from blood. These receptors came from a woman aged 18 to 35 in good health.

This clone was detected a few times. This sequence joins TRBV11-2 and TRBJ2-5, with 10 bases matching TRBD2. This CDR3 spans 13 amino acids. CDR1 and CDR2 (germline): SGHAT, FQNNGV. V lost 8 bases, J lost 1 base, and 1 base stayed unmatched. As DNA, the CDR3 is TGTGCCAGCGGGACTAGCGTCCAAGAGACCCAGTACTTC. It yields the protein CASGTSVQETQYF.

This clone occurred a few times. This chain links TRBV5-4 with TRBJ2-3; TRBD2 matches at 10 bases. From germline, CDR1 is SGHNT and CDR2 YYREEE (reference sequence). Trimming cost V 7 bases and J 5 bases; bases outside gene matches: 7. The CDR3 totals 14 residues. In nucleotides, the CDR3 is TGTGCCAGCCACCAGGGACTAGCGTTAGATACGCAGTATTTT. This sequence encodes CASHQGLALDTQYF.

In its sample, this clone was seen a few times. CDR3: CSVEQDLETQYF. DNA of the CDR3: TGCAGCGTTGAACAGGACTTAGAGACCCAGTACTTC. The V and J genes are TRBV29-1 and TRBJ2-5, with D perhaps matching TRBD2 (5 bases). Trimming removed 2 bases at V and 4 bases at J, with 8 bases between. This CDR3 comprises 12 residues. Germline V gene sequence: CDR1 SQVTM, CDR2 ANQGSEA. Based on the CDR3 plus reference TRBV29-1 and TRBJ2-5, the full variable domain is SAVISQKPSRDICQRGTSLTIQCQVDSQVTMMFWYRQQPGQSLTLIATANQGSEATYESGFVIDKFPISRPNLTFSTLTVSNMSPEDSSIYLCSVEQDLETQYFGPGTRLLVL.

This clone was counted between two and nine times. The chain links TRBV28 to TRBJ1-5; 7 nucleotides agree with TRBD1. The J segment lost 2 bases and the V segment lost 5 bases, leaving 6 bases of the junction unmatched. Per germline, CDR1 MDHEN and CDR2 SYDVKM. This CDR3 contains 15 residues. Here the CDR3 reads CASSPTRGGNQPQHF. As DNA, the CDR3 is TGTGCCAGCAGTCCTACCAGGGGGGGCAATCAGCCCCAGCATTTT.

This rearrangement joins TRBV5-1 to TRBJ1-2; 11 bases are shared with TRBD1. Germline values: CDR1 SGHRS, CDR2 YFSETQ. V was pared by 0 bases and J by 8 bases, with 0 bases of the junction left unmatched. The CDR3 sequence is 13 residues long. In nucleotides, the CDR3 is TGCGCCAGCAGCTTGGGGGACAGGGGGGGCTACACCTTC. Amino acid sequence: CASSLGDRGGYTF. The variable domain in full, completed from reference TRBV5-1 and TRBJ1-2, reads KAGVTQTPRYLIKTRGQQVTLSCSPISGHRSVSWYQQTPGQGLQFLFEYFSETQRNKGNFPGRFSGRQFSNSRSEMNVSTLELGDSALYLCASSLGDRGGYTFGSGTRLTVV.

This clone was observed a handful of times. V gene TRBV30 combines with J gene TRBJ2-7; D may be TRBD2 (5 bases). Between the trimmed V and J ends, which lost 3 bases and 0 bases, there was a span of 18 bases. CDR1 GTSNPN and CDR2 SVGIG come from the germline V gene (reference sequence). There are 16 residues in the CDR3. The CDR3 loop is CAWRSPKIGSSYEQYF. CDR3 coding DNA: TGTGCCTGGAGGTCCCCTAAGATTGGGAGCTCCTACGAGCAGTACTTC.

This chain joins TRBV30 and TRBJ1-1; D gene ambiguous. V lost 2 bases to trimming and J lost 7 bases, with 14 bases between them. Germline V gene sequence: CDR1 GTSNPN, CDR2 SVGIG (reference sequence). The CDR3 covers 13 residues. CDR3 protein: CAWSLQSGSEAFF. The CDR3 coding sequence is TGTGCCTGGAGTCTCCAGTCGGGGAGTGAAGCTTTCTTT.

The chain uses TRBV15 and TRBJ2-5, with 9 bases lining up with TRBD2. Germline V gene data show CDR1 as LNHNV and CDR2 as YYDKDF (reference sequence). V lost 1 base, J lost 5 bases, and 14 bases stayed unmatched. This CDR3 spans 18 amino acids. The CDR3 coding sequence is TGTGCCACCAGCAGAGGGGTTGCGGGAGGGTCTCATTGGGAGACCCAGTACTTC. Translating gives CATSRGVAGGSHWETQYF.

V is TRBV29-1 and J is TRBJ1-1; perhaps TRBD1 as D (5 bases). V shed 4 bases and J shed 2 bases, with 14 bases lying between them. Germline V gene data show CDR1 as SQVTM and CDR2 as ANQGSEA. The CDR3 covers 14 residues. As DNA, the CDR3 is TGCAGCGTTGCACTCAGGGATCGTAACACTGAAGCTTTCTTT. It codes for CSVALRDRNTEAFF. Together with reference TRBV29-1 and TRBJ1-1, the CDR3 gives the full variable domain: SAVISQKPSRDICQRGTSLTIQCQVDSQVTMMFWYRQQPGQSLTLIATANQGSEATYESGFVIDKFPISRPNLTFSTLTVSNMSPEDSSIYLCSVALRDRNTEAFFGQGTRLTVV.

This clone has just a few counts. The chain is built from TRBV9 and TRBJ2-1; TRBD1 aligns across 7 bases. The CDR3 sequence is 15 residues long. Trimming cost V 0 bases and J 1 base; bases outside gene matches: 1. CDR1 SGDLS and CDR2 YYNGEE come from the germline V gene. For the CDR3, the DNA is TGTGCCAGCAGCGTAGAGGGACAGTCCTACAATGAGCAGTTCTTC. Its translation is CASSVEGQSYNEQFF.

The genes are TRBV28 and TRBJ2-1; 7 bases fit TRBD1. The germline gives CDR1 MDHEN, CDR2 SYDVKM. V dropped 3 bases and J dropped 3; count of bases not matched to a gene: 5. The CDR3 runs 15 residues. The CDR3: CASSLNRGYYNEQFF. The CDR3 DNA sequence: TGTGCCAGCAGTTTGAACAGGGGATACTACAATGAGCAGTTCTTC.

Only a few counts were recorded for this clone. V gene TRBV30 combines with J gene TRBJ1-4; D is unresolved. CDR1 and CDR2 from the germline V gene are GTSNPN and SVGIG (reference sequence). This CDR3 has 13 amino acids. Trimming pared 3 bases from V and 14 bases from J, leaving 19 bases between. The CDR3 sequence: CAWSSKGGVKLFF. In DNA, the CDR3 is TGTGCCTGGAGCTCTAAAGGCGGGGTTAAGCTGTTTTTT.

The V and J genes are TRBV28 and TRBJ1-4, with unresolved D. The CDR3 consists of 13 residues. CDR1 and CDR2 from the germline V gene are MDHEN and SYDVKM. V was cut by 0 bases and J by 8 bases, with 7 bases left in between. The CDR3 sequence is CASSLWQVEKLFF. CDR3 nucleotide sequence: TGTGCCAGCAGTTTATGGCAGGTAGAAAAACTGTTTTTT.

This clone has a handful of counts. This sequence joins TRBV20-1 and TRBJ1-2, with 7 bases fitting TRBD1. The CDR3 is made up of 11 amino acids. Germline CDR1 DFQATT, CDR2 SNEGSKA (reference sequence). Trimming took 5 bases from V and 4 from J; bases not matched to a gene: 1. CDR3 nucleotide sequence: TGCAGTGCTTACAGGGGCTATGGCTACACCTTC. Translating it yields CSAYRGYGYTF.

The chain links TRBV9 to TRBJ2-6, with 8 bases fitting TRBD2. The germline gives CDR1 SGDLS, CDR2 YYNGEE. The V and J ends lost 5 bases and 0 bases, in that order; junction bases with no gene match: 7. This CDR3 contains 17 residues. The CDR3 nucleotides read TGTGCCAGCAGGAGGGGGGCGGGAGGCTCTGGGGCCAACGTCCTGACTTTC. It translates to CASRRGAGGSGANVLTF.

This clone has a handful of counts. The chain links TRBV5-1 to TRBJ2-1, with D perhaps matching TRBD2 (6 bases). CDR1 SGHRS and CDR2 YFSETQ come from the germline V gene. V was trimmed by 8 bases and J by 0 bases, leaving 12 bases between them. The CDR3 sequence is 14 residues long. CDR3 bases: TGCGCCAGTGTTAGCGGAAGCTCCTACAATGAGCAGTTCTTC. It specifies CASVSGSSYNEQFF.

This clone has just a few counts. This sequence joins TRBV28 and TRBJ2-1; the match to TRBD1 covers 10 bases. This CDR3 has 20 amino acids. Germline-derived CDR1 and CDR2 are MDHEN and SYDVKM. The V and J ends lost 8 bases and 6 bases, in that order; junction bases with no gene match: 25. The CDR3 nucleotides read TGTGCCAGCGGGACAGGGGTTGAGTTGTTGTGGGGACAGGGGTTCAATGAGCAGTTCTTC. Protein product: CASGTGVELLWGQGFNEQFF.

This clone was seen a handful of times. The CDR3 here is CASSILTVGTEAFF. CDR3 DNA sequence: TGTGCCAGTAGTATTTTGACAGTTGGGACTGAAGCTTTCTTT. V gene TRBV19 combines with J gene TRBJ1-1, with D perhaps matching TRBD1 (5 bases). The germline CDR1 and CDR2 sequences are LNHDA and SQIVND (reference sequence). The CDR3 covers 14 residues. V lost 3 bases to trimming and J lost 5 bases, with 13 bases between them.

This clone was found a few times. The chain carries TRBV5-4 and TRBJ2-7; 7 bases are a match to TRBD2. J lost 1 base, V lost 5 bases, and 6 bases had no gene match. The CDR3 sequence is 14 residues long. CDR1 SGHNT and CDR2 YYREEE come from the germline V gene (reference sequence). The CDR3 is CASRGSGRSYEQYF. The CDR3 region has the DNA TGTGCCAGCAGAGGTAGCGGGCGGTCCTACGAGCAGTACTTC.

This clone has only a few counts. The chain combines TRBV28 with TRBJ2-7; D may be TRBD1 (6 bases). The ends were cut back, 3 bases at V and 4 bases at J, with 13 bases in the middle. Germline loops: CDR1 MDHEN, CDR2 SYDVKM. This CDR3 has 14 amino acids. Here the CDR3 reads CASSLSGARYEQYF. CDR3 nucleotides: TGTGCCAGCAGTTTGTCAGGGGCTCGGTACGAGCAGTACTTC.